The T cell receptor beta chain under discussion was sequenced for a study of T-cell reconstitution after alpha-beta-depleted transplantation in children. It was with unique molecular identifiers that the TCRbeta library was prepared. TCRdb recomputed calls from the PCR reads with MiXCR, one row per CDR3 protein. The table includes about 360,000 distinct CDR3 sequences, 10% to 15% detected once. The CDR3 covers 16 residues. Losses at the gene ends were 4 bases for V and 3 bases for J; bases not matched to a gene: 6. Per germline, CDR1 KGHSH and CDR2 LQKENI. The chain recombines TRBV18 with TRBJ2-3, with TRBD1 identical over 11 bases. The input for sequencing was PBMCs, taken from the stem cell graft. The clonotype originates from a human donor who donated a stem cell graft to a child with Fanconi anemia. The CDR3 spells CASSRRDRGSTDTQYF. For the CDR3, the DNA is TGTGCCAGCTCACGCCGGGACAGGGGGTCAACAGATACGCAGTATTTT.